This T cell receptor beta chain stems from a study of long-term antiretroviral therapy in people with HIV. An immunoSEQ assay, version v3.0, was performed at survey level. TCRdb keeps only in-frame clones here, not all; method: immunoSEQ multiplex PCR. The data show roughly 38,000 clones, roughly 80% seen once. V lost 6 bases, J lost 4 bases, and 9 bases lay in between. Germline V lookup: CDR1 SGHDN, CDR2 FVKESK. This CDR3 has 13 residues. Every participant with HIV received treatment in the United States. The specimen comprised unsorted PBMCs, sampled 0.3 years after starting antiretroviral therapy. This receptor was taken from a young man with HIV. The chain links TRBV14 to TRBJ2-2, with D tentatively TRBD1 (6 bases). DNA of the CDR3: TGTGCCAGCAGGGGGGCCGGCACCGGGGAGCTGTTTTTT. Translated: CASRGAGTGELFF.